This T cell receptor beta chain was obtained from a study of regulatory T cells in long-lasting Graves disease (dated by TCRdb to the early 2020s). Describing the broader study: Patients with newly diagnosed Graves' disease had been on antithyroid drugs for under 3 months. The study was registered as a clinical trial and conducted in China. Patients with persistent Graves' disease were compared with patients with newly diagnosed Graves' disease using TCR sequencing and RNA sequencing of peripheral blood. A total of around 35 samples underwent TCR sequencing, from about 13 patients with persistent Graves' disease and some 20 patients with newly diagnosed Graves' disease.

The time point tag for this specimen amounts to: newly diagnosed GD, antithyroid drugs for less than 3 months. RNA was extracted from PBMCs in TRIzol for both TCR sequencing and RNA sequencing. The diagnosis of Graves' disease followed American Thyroid Association guidelines. Patients for the study were recruited at an endocrinology department in Xi'an, China. Each patient gave approximately 10 milliliters of peripheral blood, collected in an EDTA anticoagulant tube. Ficoll Paque Plus density gradient separation was used to isolate PBMCs, and no further T cell sorting was performed. An Agilent 2100 Bioanalyzer and agarose gel were used to check RNA quality, and a NanoDrop 2000 was used to measure RNA concentration. The library was prepared using multiplex PCR. Sequencer: Illumina HiSeq 4000. TCR beta libraries were built with iRepertoire HTBI primers and Arm-PCR amplification of CDR3 regions. Before sequencing, the PCR products went through gel purification. For the original study's pipeline: Gene usage analysis of CDR3 amino acid clonotypes relied on the 62 TRBV and over 13 TRBJ segments identified across samples. Filtered high-quality paired reads were merged into contigs using COPE and FqMerger. Contigs were aligned with BLAST to IMGT TRBV, TRBD and TRBJ reference genes, and CDR3 was defined per IMGT. Highly expanded clones were defined as clonotypes with a frequency above 0.1%. Shannon entropy was used to measure repertoire diversity, and the Gini coefficient was used to measure V-J evenness. A clonotype was considered public if more than one individual shared it. TCRdb handled the public reads itself, with Q25 trimming in fastp and clone calling in MiXCR, and kept productive beta chains. Records with the same CDR3 protein are collapsed into one entry carrying the most frequent genes and DNA. The V and J calls and clone size come from TCRdb's table, not from the authors' own analysis. The sample yields a few hundred thousand distinct CDR3 sequences; 12% were counted once. 15% to 20% of the sample lies in the top ten.

The paper's findings and limits, for the study overall: Only the TCR beta chain was sequenced and analyzed. Peripheral blood alone was examined, since thyroid tissue, which constituted the primary lesion, could not be accessed. As a limitation, the authors acknowledged that the small sample size may reduce accuracy. Compared with newly diagnosed patients, persistent Graves' disease patients had lower TCR Shannon entropy and fewer highly expanded clones, which suggests clonal expansion. A larger number of public clonotypes was shared among persistent patients (approximately 3,000) than among newly diagnosed patients (around 890). TRBV28, TRBJ1-2 and TRBJ2-5 were preferentially used in persistent disease, while TRBV20-1 and TRBJ2-1 were favored in newly diagnosed disease.

The CDR3 has 16 amino acids, counting the end cysteine and phenylalanine. Only CDR3 DNA is held: 48 bases, read in frame from base 1. Reading the germline V gene (reference sequence) gives CDR1 PRHDT and CDR2 FYEKMQ. V and J lose 3 bases and 0 bases, and a span of 12 bases separates them. This clonotype was detected a few times. Its target antigen remains unknown. No much larger clonotype is one base removed from it; base qualities were not supplied. The same sample was also used in a study of T cells in Graves' hyperthyroidism and ophthalmopathy. The second study, in turn, reports: Graves' hyperthyroidism was defined as stable when no progression to ophthalmopathy occurred over 18 months of follow-up. Hyperthyroidism patients were newly diagnosed, had a disease duration of under 2 months, and were aged 18 to 65 years. Any patient with an uncontrolled infection, another autoimmune disease, pregnancy or lactation was excluded. Clinical symptoms, serum thyroxine and TRAb, thyroid ultrasound, and orbital computed tomography formed the basis for the diagnoses. The first round of RT-PCR for the TCR CDR3 was performed with the HTBI primer set and the Qiagen OneStep RT-PCR kit. Most expanded thyroid clonotypes (frequency above 0.001) were also detected in blood, suggesting blood repertoires may reflect thyroid immune responses. In cross-validation, a model built on a 13 V-J signature told ophthalmopathy apart from stable hyperthyroidism with under 90% sensitivity and around 81% specificity, and in testing the same model reached 80%/75%. In validation, the model predicted progression to ophthalmopathy a median of roughly six months before onset, with over 55% sensitivity and just under 75% specificity. To identify TCR V-J signatures that set the groups apart, the researchers used a discovery cohort of 90 to 100 patients, made up of 40 to 45 with Graves' ophthalmopathy and some 55 with stable Graves' hyperthyroidism. Prospective prediction of ophthalmopathy was tested in an independent validation cohort consisting of 18 hyperthyroidism patients and around 16 patients who later progressed to ophthalmopathy. For training and testing, the 95 to 100 patients in the discovery cohort were randomly divided in a 7:3 ratio. In addition, the study compared T-cell repertoires in thyroid tissue and in blood from six Graves' hyperthyroidism patients. Following sampling, methimazole starting at 30 mg daily was given to hyperthyroidism patients, and high-dose intravenous methylprednisolone was given to ophthalmopathy patients. Libraries were constructed in a second round of multiplex PCR, after which size selection and purification were performed. The libraries were sequenced on an Illumina HiSeq2000 using paired-end 100 bp reads. SOAPnuke was used to process the raw data, with reads discarded if the reads contained adapters or uncalled bases, had a mean Phred below 15, or lacked an exact constant-primer or identifier match. COPE v1.2.5 was used to merge the high-quality paired reads, and each unique nucleotide sequence was defined as a clonotype. MiTCR v1.1 was used to align clonotypes to the IMGT TRBV, TRBD and TRBJ reference segments. The analysis was restricted to V-J combinations with a frequency above 0.0001, which together covered 99% to 99.2% of the repertoires. The TCS score was defined as the ratio of F50 (clonal expansion) to E x V (chaos), calculated using BLOSUM62-based TCRdist between CDR3 peptides within each V-J. Welch's t-statistics and random forest reduced 514 V-J features to around 14, which were used in a naive Bayes classifier (R e1071). Sample size was not statistically predetermined, and investigators were not blinded to group allocation. The paper reports TCR Vbeta CDR3 sequencing of approximately 140 peripheral blood samples: some 41 ophthalmopathy, about 75 hyperthyroidism and 17 progressor patients.

The sequence joins TRBV13 to TRBJ2-1, with no D gene named confidently. The sequenced sample was peripheral blood mononuclear cells (PBMCs), obtained at new diagnosis, from a patient treated with antithyroid drugs. The TCR comes from a woman aged 18-35 years with Graves disease. Donor details come from another sample of the same person, matched by shared clones. The bases are TGTGCCAGCAGCTTCTGGGCCCGAAGCTCCTACAATGAGCAGTTCTTC. Translated, it reads CASSFWARSSYNEQFF.